These 23 T cell receptor beta chains were all obtained from the same sample, sequenced in a study of blood T cell repertoires in COVID-19. TCRdb's copy holds only in-frame clones and misses some; the assay was immunoSEQ multiplex PCR. This sample has 64,000 or so clones; around 79% occur once, and the top ten carry roughly 9.8%. Sequenced sample: peripheral blood. The receptors come from a human donor in a cohort sampled during active COVID-19.

This clone came up once. This chain joins TRBV23-1 and TRBJ2-5; a possible D gene is TRBD1 (6 bases). TRBV23-1 counts as an open reading frame of uncertain function. The germline V and J ends were trimmed by 0 bases and 5 bases, with 25 bases remaining between them. The CDR3 runs 19 residues. This CDR3 reads CASSQSWKPRRQVLETQYF. CDR3 nucleotides: TGCGCCAGCAGTCAATCGTGGAAACCGCGGAGACAGGTTTTGGAGACCCAGTACTTC.

The chain combines TRBV28 with TRBJ2-7, with no clear D. V dropped 3 bases and J dropped 2 bases, with 5 bases sitting between them. CDR1 and CDR2 (germline): MDHEN, SYDVKM. The CDR3 totals 12 residues. CDR3 in DNA: TGTGCCAGCAGTTTGGCCCCCTACGAGCAGTACTTC. Its protein product is CASSLAPYEQYF.

This clone has only one observation. The V gene is TRBV29-1, the J gene TRBJ1-1; 11 positions match TRBD1. Germline lookup yields CDR1 SQVTM and CDR2 ANQGSEA. The CDR3 runs 12 residues. With V trimmed by 6 bases and J by 5 bases, 2 bases remained unmatched. Here the CDR3 DNA reads TGCAGCGTGGACAGGGGGCTTACTGAAGCTTTCTTT. Amino acids: CSVDRGLTEAFF.

This chain joins TRBV28 and TRBJ1-2, with no clear D. Germline assignment: CDR1 MDHEN and CDR2 SYDVKM. With 5 bases removed from V and 11 bases from J, the gap between germline ends came to 15 bases. The CDR3 is made up of 12 amino acids. Here the CDR3 DNA reads TGTGCCAGCAGTGGGCAGTTGCCTGGGTACACCTTC. This codes for CASSGQLPGYTF.

With respect to this clone: The junction departs from the called germline gene at one end, perhaps through a read error. The chain uses TRBV4-1 and TRBJ2-2; a possible D gene is TRBD2 (6 bases). This CDR3 contains 16 residues. CDR1 and CDR2 from the germline V gene are MGHRA and YSYEKL. The CDR3 loop reads CASSQGRSANTGELFF. The CDR3 nucleotides are TGTGCCAGCAGCCAAGGGAGGTCTGCCAACACCGGGGAGCTGTTTTTT.

This rearrangement joins TRBV4-3 to TRBJ2-3; TRBD2 matches at 10 bases. The germline V gene has CDR1 LGHNA and CDR2 YSLEER. V lost 1 base to trimming and J lost 1 base; unmatched junction nucleotides: 11. This CDR3 contains 19 residues. The CDR3: CASSQGILIGTSGTDTQYF. The CDR3 nucleotides read TGCGCCAGCAGCCAAGGAATCTTGATAGGGACTAGCGGCACAGATACGCAGTATTTT.

The V call is TRBV6-5, the J call TRBJ1-4, with D unresolved. Trimming shortened V by 0 bases and J by 7 bases, and 12 bases separated the two germline ends. This CDR3 region has 15 residues. Germline assignment: CDR1 MNHEY and CDR2 SVGAGI. In DNA form, the CDR3 reads TGTGCCAGCAGTTACTCGGATCCCCGGGGTGAAAAACTGTTTTTT. Residues: CASSYSDPRGEKLFF.

V and J are TRBV7-2 and TRBJ2-1; no definite D call. This CDR3 has 14 residues. V gave up 5 bases and J gave up 9 bases, with 17 bases separating them. CDR1 SGHTA and CDR2 FQGNSA come from the germline V gene. Here the CDR3 DNA reads TGTGCCAGCAGCACCCGACCCCAAACGGGTGAGCAGTTCTTC. It specifies CASSTRPQTGEQFF.

The chain recombines TRBV21-1 with TRBJ2-4; the DNA was not used to check the table's D call, TRBD2. TRBV21-1 counts as a pseudogene. The CDR3 totals 17 residues. The CDR3 is CASSARGGHLAKNIQYF. DNA for the CDR3: TGTGCCAGCAGCGCCAGAGGAGGTCACCTAGCCAAAAACATTCAGTACTTC.

This sequence joins TRBV6-4 and TRBJ2-3, with 11 bases matching TRBD2. From germline, CDR1 is MRHNA and CDR2 SNTAGT. J lost 4 bases, V lost 6 bases, and 6 bases had no gene match. CDR3 length: 15 residues. The CDR3 nucleotides are TGTGCCAGCAGCCTACTAGCGGGAGAGGCAGATACGCAGTATTTT. This encodes CASSLLAGEADTQYF.

This sequence joins TRBV4-2 and TRBJ2-1; possible D gene TRBD2, 6 bases. Germline CDR1 reads LGHNA; CDR2 reads YNFKEQ. The length of the CDR3 is 20 residues. V dropped 0 bases and J dropped 5 bases, with 26 bases sitting between them. Here the CDR3 DNA reads TGTGCCAGCAGCCAAGAAACCTTTCCCCGGGGCGGGGCGGCCCACAATGAGCAGTTCTTC. Translated, it gives CASSQETFPRGGAAHNEQFF.

This rearrangement joins TRBV14 to TRBJ1-3; TRBD1 agrees at 7 bases. This CDR3 comprises 16 residues. The V gene's germline CDR1 is SGHDN and CDR2 FVKESK. Losses at the gene ends were 4 bases for V and 1 base for J; bases not matched to a gene: 7. CDR3 loop: CASSRDSHLSGNTIYF. In DNA, the CDR3 is TGTGCCAGCAGCCGGGACAGCCACCTATCTGGAAACACCATATATTTT. Using reference TRBV14 and TRBJ1-3 for the parts outside the CDR3, the full variable domain is EAGVTQFPSHSVIEKGQTVTLRCDPISGHDNLYWYRRVMGKEIKFLLHFVKESKQDESGMPNNRFLAERTGGTYSTLKVQPAELEDSGVYFCASSRDSHLSGNTIYFGEGSWLTVV.

J is TRBJ2-1 and V is TRBV4-2; 14 bases are shared with TRBD2. CDR1 and CDR2 from the germline V gene are LGHNA and YNFKEQ. The V gene end was trimmed by 4 bases and the J gene end by 3 bases; junction bases not matched to a gene: 5. The CDR3 is 17 amino acids. CDR3 DNA: TGTGCCAGCAGCCTACTCGGGACTAGCGGGAGCTACAATGAGCAGTTCTTC. This codes for CASSLLGTSGSYNEQFF.

This clone occurred many times. The chain employs TRBV7-9 and TRBJ2-5, with 11 bases identical to TRBD2. V lost 5 bases to trimming and J lost 3 bases; unmatched junction nucleotides: 5. CDR1 is SEHNR, CDR2 FQNEAQ, per germline (reference sequence). This CDR3 region has 15 residues. The CDR3, as DNA: TGTGCCAGCAGCCCAACTAGCGGGAGTGAAGAGACCCAGTACTTC. This codes for CASSPTSGSEETQYF.

The rearrangement links TRBV9 to TRBJ2-1; the match to TRBD2 covers 7 bases. The germline CDR1 and CDR2 sequences are SGDLS and YYNGEE. V lost 0 bases and J lost 10; bases outside the gene matches: 10. The CDR3 consists of 15 residues. This chain's CDR3 is CASSVGSGAVQEQFF. In DNA, the CDR3 is TGTGCCAGCAGCGTAGGGAGCGGGGCGGTTCAGGAGCAGTTCTTC.

This chain joins TRBV10-1 and TRBJ2-2; the match to TRBD1 covers 8 bases. Trimming removed 2 bases from V and 0 bases from J; junction bases left unmatched: 8. This CDR3 contains 18 residues. From germline, CDR1 is WNHNN and CDR2 SYGVQD (reference sequence). The CDR3 region is CASSEEAGGLANTGELFF. As DNA, the CDR3 is TGCGCCAGCAGTGAGGAAGCAGGGGGCTTGGCGAACACCGGGGAGCTGTTTTTT.

This clone was detected only once. V is TRBV4-1 and J is TRBJ2-5; 9 nucleotides align to TRBD1. CDR1 MGHRA and CDR2 YSYEKL come from the germline V gene. Trimming cost V 6 bases and J 2 bases; bases outside gene matches: 7. CDR3 length: 15 residues. The CDR3 sequence: CASSPGTGKQETQYF. The CDR3, as DNA: TGCGCCAGCAGTCCCGGGACAGGGAAGCAAGAGACCCAGTACTTC.

For the CDR3, the DNA is TGTGCCAGCCGCCTGACTAGCGTTGGCACAGATACGCAGTATTTT. Translated: CASRLTSVGTDTQYF. This chain links TRBV7-2 with TRBJ2-3, with 8 bases matching TRBD2. CDR3 size: 15 residues. Germline V gene data show CDR1 as SGHTA and CDR2 as FQGNSA. Trimming at V came to 8 bases and at J to 1 base, leaving 8 bases not matched to a gene.

The chain combines TRBV7-2 with TRBJ2-6; a weak D match, TRBD1 (6 bases). Trimming took 5 bases from V and 5 from J, leaving 16 bases between them. This CDR3 contains 16 residues. Germline CDR1 is SGHTA and CDR2 is FQGNSA. CDR3 residues: CASSPTGIARANVLTF. In DNA, the CDR3 is TGTGCCAGCAGCCCCACAGGGATCGCCAGGGCCAACGTCCTGACTTTC.

This chain links TRBV30 with TRBJ1-5; 11 nucleotides line up with TRBD1. Trimming took 1 base from V and 3 from J; bases not matched to a gene: 5. This CDR3 comprises 16 residues. Looked up from germline, CDR1 is GTSNPN and CDR2 is SVGIG (reference sequence). CDR3 sequence (DNA): TGTGCCTGGAGTGGGGGGACAGGGGGGAACAATCAGCCCCAGCATTTT. Translated, it gives CAWSGGTGGNNQPQHF.

This sequence joins TRBV7-9 and TRBJ2-1, with 9 nucleotides matching TRBD1. The V segment lost 4 bases and the J segment 6 bases; nucleotides outside the gene matches: 7. Germline values: CDR1 SEHNR, CDR2 FQNEAQ (reference sequence). This CDR3 comprises 15 residues. The CDR3 loop reads CASSSWTGASNEQFF. CDR3 DNA sequence: TGTGCCAGCAGCTCCTGGACAGGGGCGAGCAATGAGCAGTTCTTC.

J is TRBJ2-1 and V is TRBV4-2; 9 positions match TRBD2. CDR1 LGHNA and CDR2 YNFKEQ come from the germline V gene. This CDR3 has 15 amino acids. Trimming at V came to 3 bases and at J to 2 bases, leaving 2 bases not matched to a gene. The CDR3 loop is CASSQLAGTYNEQFF. CDR3 nucleotides: TGTGCCAGCAGCCAGCTAGCGGGGACCTACAATGAGCAGTTCTTC.

CDR3: CASSPGQANTEAFF. In nucleotides, the CDR3 is TGTGCCAGCTCTCCGGGACAAGCGAACACTGAAGCTTTCTTT. The chain links TRBV18 to TRBJ1-1, with a possible D match to TRBD1 (6 bases). Germline lookup yields CDR1 KGHSH and CDR2 LQKENI. V was cut by 6 bases and J by 1 base, with 12 bases left in between. The CDR3 loop spans 14 amino acids. The variable domain in full, completed from reference TRBV18 and TRBJ1-1, reads NAGVMQNPRHLVRRRGQEARLRCSPMKGHSHVYWYRQLPEEGLKFMVYLQKENIIDESGMPKERFSAEFPKEGPSILRIQQVVRGDSAAYFCASSPGQANTEAFFGQGTRLTVV.